Listed below are T cell receptor beta chains from one sample, sequenced in a study of CD8 T cells in Susac syndrome. Each CDR3 protein gets one entry after TCRdb re-called the immunoSEQ multiplex PCR reads with MiXCR. The sample gives 130,000 or so distinct CDR3 sequences, around 86% of which show up once; roughly 0.5% is in the top ten. The sample comprised CD8+ T cells from PBMCs. These TCRs come from a human donor with multiple sclerosis. Both conserved end residues are part of each CDR3. The order of the fields is V gene, CDR3 protein.

TRBV12-3/TRBV12-4,CASSLGYTEAFF
TRBV4-1,CASSPSSNQPQHF
TRBV20-1,CSARYSGGLNEQFF
TRBV15,CATSRDLEKLFF
TRBV28,CASSHTGAAGELFF
TRBV11-2,CASSLTINEQFF
TRBV28,CASSRLRPSGELFF
TRBV6-5,CASSYGTAFNEQFF
TRBV7-2,CASTLTVYANTEAFF
TRBV9,CASSPRGVGESYNEQFF
TRBV6-1,CASSELGGMGGEQFF
TRBV18,CASRLWRRTDTQYF
TRBV4-3,CASSRVGGGLGGELFF
TRBV7-8,CASSLVQRLDNEQFF
TRBV30,CAWSMGPRDSYEQYF
TRBV12-5,CASGLTLAPEEKNEQFF
TRBV19,CASSIPSGGGYNEQFF
TRBV12-3/TRBV12-4,CASRLDPAGDDTQYF
TRBV6-1,CASSETPNYGYTF
TRBV30,CAWSVGVGNTEAFF
TRBV28,CASSYPRGYQPQHF
TRBV27,CASSAGTAYNEQFF
TRBV30,CAWSGKGIETQYF
TRBV6-2/TRBV6-3,CASSYSRETQYF
TRBV7-9,CASSPDEKLFF
TRBV2,CASSEGLGLRITEAFF
TRBV3-1,CASSQDLGVRSGYTF
TRBV18,CASSPGQRIYGYTF
TRBV20-1,CSARDSQSAKNIQYF
TRBV19,CASSILDSQETQYF
TRBV12-3/TRBV12-4,CASSPYQGQGVKAFF
TRBV6-2/TRBV6-3,CASSLPSSGVTEAFF
TRBV30,CAWSVRFGAFF
TRBV29-1,CSGESPMNTGELFF
TRBV29-1,CSVGGGLGTEAFF
TRBV6-5,CASSYSYRESSYEQYF
TRBV29-1,CSVEDPGVPGVNEQFF
TRBV25-1,CASSEYVGDDTEAFF
TRBV7-9,CASSQGPHSGNTIYF
TRBV27,CASSLEGDDGYTF
TRBV29-1,CSARGSDTQYF
TRBV24-1,CATSEKRGGTDTQYF
TRBV24-1,CATSDRTSGRYNEQFF
TRBV10-3,CAISESQGVAYEQYF
TRBV4-1,CASSQERGSLTDTQYF
TRBV2,CARGGGQANTGELFF